Each of the 10 T cell receptor beta chains below was sequenced from the same sample in a study of molecular identifiers for immune sequencing clone quantification. TCRdb re-called the PCR reads through MiXCR, storing one row per CDR3 protein. The repertoire consists of approximately 500,000 distinct CDR3 sequences, with around 25% occurring once and the leading ten covering around 0.79%. Sequenced sample: naive CD8+ T cells from blood, with Jurkat cell RNA spiked in. Subset in this sample: FACS-sorted CD8+CD4-CCR7+CD45RA+ naive T cells. The receptors originated from a human donor in good health. Some libraries in this study had Jurkat cell RNA spiked in.

V and J are TRBV4-3 and TRBJ2-7; no clear D. Trimming cost V 4 bases and J 2 bases, with 15 bases left between them. This CDR3 contains 15 residues. Germline V gene data show CDR1 as LGHNA and CDR2 as YSLEER. The CDR3: CASSPARSLAYEQYF. CDR3 nucleotides: TGCGCCAGCAGCCCCGCGAGGTCACTCGCCTACGAGCAGTACTTC.

Remarks on this clonotype: A much larger clone sits a single nucleotide away, making a read error possible. The rearrangement joins TRBV7-9 to TRBJ2-3; TRBD2 matches at 8 bases. This CDR3 is 14 amino acids long. CDR1 SEHNR and CDR2 FQNEAQ come from the germline V gene (reference sequence). The CDR3 DNA follows: TGTGCCAGCAGCTGGCGGACTAGCCCAGATACGCGGTATTTT. Translation gives CASSWRTSPDTRYF.

This clonotype was picked up a small number of times. This rearrangement joins TRBV6-2 or TRBV6-3 to TRBJ2-1; D is perhaps TRBD1 (6 bases). Germline-derived CDR1 and CDR2 are MNHEY and SVGEGT. CDR3 length equals 13 residues. Trimming left V 6 bases short and J 4 bases short, with 10 bases between. CDR3 in amino acids: CASRRDTYNEQFF. CDR3 in DNA: TGTGCCAGCAGACGGGACACATACAATGAGCAGTTCTTC.

The chain combines TRBV13 with TRBJ2-3; possible D gene TRBD1, 6 bases. Trimming left V 3 bases short and J 4 bases short, with 11 bases between. The CDR3 has 14 amino acids. Germline V gene sequence: CDR1 PRHDT, CDR2 FYEKMQ (reference sequence). CDR3 in DNA: TGTGCCAGCAGCTTCTCGGACAGTGCAGATACGCAGTATTTT. Its translation is CASSFSDSADTQYF.

Comments on this clonotype: This sequence may be a read error, since a much larger clone differs from it by one base. The CDR3 DNA reads TGTGCCAGCAGCCCACTAGCGGGAGCGGCAGATACGCAGTATTTT. Its translation is CASSPLAGAADTQYF. The V gene is TRBV16, the J gene TRBJ2-3; 11 nucleotides match TRBD2. The CDR3 loop spans 15 amino acids. The germline V gene encodes CDR1 KGHSY and CDR2 FQNENV. The V and J ends lost 4 bases and 4 bases, in that order; junction bases with no gene match: 4.

The V and J genes are TRBV29-1 and TRBJ2-4; 9 bases are a match to TRBD2. V lost 4 bases to trimming and J lost 8 bases; unmatched junction nucleotides: 6. Germline loops: CDR1 SQVTM, CDR2 ANQGSEA. CDR3 length equals 13 residues. CDR3 nucleotide sequence: TGCAGCGTTGTGGGCGGGAGGGCTGACATTCAGTACTTC. Translated, it gives CSVVGGRADIQYF.

This clonotype was picked up many times. This chain uses TRBV12-3 or TRBV12-4 with TRBJ2-5; 9 positions agree with TRBD2. Unmatched junction bases numbered 9, after V lost 5 bases and J lost 2 bases. The CDR3 length is 16 residues. The CDR3 sequence: CASSPLEAGGQETQYF. The CDR3 region has the DNA TGTGCCAGCAGTCCCCTCGAAGCGGGGGGACAAGAGACCCAGTACTTC.

This clonotype was seen a few times. The V call is TRBV24-1, the J call TRBJ2-2, with a tentative D call TRBD1 (6 bases). Trimming left V 5 bases short and J 6 bases short, with 21 bases between. This CDR3 region has 17 residues. Germline lookup yields CDR1 KGHDR and CDR2 SFDVKD. CDR3 sequence (DNA): TGTGCCACCAGTGGCCCTTGGGACACTCTTCCCCCCGGGGAGCTGTTTTTT. Translated: CATSGPWDTLPPGELFF.

This clonotype has more than one count but fewer than ten. The V gene is TRBV28, the J gene TRBJ1-5; D ambiguous. Germline lookup yields CDR1 MDHEN and CDR2 SYDVKM. Trimming removed 8 bases at V and 3 bases at J, with 11 bases between. The CDR3 loop spans 13 amino acids. In DNA form, the CDR3 reads TGTGCCAGCCAGTTACTGGACAATCAGCCCCAGCATTTT. It specifies CASQLLDNQPQHF.

This clonotype was counted ten times or more. The chain has TRBV6-2 or TRBV6-3 and TRBJ2-5, with 7 bases fitting TRBD2. The V and J ends lost 2 bases and 5 bases, in that order; junction bases with no gene match: 11. Germline V lookup: CDR1 MNHEY, CDR2 SVGEGT. The CDR3 sequence is 16 residues long. The DNA for the CDR3 is TGTGCCAGCAGTTACGGGCGGGGGATGTTGGTGGAGACCCAGTACTTC. Its translation is CASSYGRGMLVETQYF.